Listed below are T cell receptor beta chains from one sample, sequenced in a study of blood T cell repertoires in COVID-19. TCRdb keeps only in-frame clones here, not all; method: immunoSEQ multiplex PCR. The top ten clones hold approximately 10% of a sample with 40,000 to 50,000 clones, around 91% of them seen once. The sequenced material came from peripheral blood. The receptor source for this set is a man aged 25-40 years with active or convalescent COVID-19. CDR3s include the opening cysteine and the closing phenylalanine or tryptophan. The D gene is left open where the match is weak. Size is stated for part of the rows, as once, few or many counts, or as a class when the clone is expanded.

D: TRBD2; size: -; J: TRBJ2-1; V: TRBV7-2; CDR3: CASSPPGGSSYNEQFF; DNA: TGTGCCAGCAGCCCCCCGGGGGGGAGCTCCTACAATGAGCAGTTCTTC
D: TRBD1; size: -; J: TRBJ1-1; V: TRBV3-1/TRBV3-2; CDR3: CASSQEGTVNTEAFF; DNA: TGTGCCAGCAGCCAAGAGGGGACAGTTAACACTGAAGCTTTCTTT
D: TRBD1; size: -; J: TRBJ1-4; V: TRBV29-1; CDR3: CSARSGTGYVEKLFF; DNA: TGCAGCGCCCGGAGTGGGACAGGGTATGTTGAAAAACTGTTTTTT
D: TRBD2; size: -; J: TRBJ2-1; V: TRBV6-4; CDR3: CASSEGSRLAGNNEQFF; DNA: TGTGCCAGCAGCGAAGGTAGCCGACTAGCGGGAAACAATGAGCAGTTCTTC
D: -; size: -; J: TRBJ1-1; V: TRBV5-1; CDR3: CASGASRDTEAFF; DNA: TGCGCCAGCGGGGCCAGTCGGGACACTGAAGCTTTCTTT
D: TRBD1; size: -; J: TRBJ2-2; V: TRBV29-1; CDR3: CSVYGQGSNTGELFF; DNA: TGCAGCGTGTACGGACAGGGTTCAAACACCGGGGAGCTGTTTTTT
D: TRBD1; size: -; J: TRBJ2-5; V: TRBV2; CDR3: CASKDRGIQETQYF; DNA: TGTGCCAGCAAAGACAGGGGGATACAAGAGACCCAGTACTTC
D: -; size: -; J: TRBJ2-1; V: TRBV3-1/TRBV3-2; CDR3: CASSQEANSYNEQFF; DNA: TGTGCCAGCAGCCAAGAGGCAAACTCCTACAATGAGCAGTTCTTC
D: -; size: -; J: TRBJ1-2; V: TRBV29-1; CDR3: CSVESRGVGYGYTF; DNA: TGCAGCGTTGAAAGCCGGGGGGTTGGCTATGGCTACACCTTC
D: TRBD1; size: -; J: TRBJ1-2; V: TRBV27; CDR3: CASRLRQGNGYTF; DNA: TGTGCCAGCAGGTTACGACAGGGGAATGGCTACACCTTC
D: -; size: -; J: TRBJ2-7; V: TRBV6-1; CDR3: CASSELSGLSYEQYF; DNA: TGTGCCAGCAGTGAACTTTCAGGCCTTTCCTACGAGCAGTACTTC
D: -; size: -; J: TRBJ2-1; V: TRBV11-3; CDR3: CASSVTGSGNEQFF; DNA: TGTGCCAGCAGCGTAACAGGGTCGGGGAATGAGCAGTTCTTC
D: TRBD1; size: -; J: TRBJ1-2; V: TRBV14; CDR3: CASSHRDRSSFGYTF; DNA: TGTGCCAGCAGCCACCGGGACAGGAGTTCGTTTGGCTACACCTTC
D: TRBD1; size: once; J: TRBJ1-1; V: TRBV29-1; CDR3: CSVTGTVNTEAFF; DNA: TGCAGCGTAACCGGGACAGTGAACACTGAAGCTTTCTTT
D: -; size: -; J: TRBJ1-6; V: TRBV6-1; CDR3: CASSETRNSPLHF; DNA: TGTGCCAGCAGTGAAACGAGGAATTCACCCCTCCACTTT
D: -; size: -; J: TRBJ2-4; V: TRBV5-4; CDR3: CASSPASTKNIQYF; DNA: TGTGCCAGCAGCCCAGCGTCTACCAAAAACATTCAGTACTTC
D: -; size: once; J: TRBJ2-5; V: TRBV18; CDR3: CASSPSVQTGETQYF; DNA: TGTGCCAGCTCACCGTCGGTCCAAACCGGAGAGACCCAGTACTTC
D: -; size: -; J: TRBJ1-6; V: TRBV19; CDR3: CASSIFAGASPLHF; DNA: TGTGCCAGTAGTATATTCGCAGGGGCCTCACCCCTCCACTTT
D: TRBD2; size: -; J: TRBJ2-2; V: TRBV3-1/TRBV3-2; CDR3: CASSRGTRVAGELFF; DNA: TGTGCCAGCAGCCGAGGGACTAGGGTGGCCGGGGAGCTGTTTTTT
D: TRBD1; size: -; J: TRBJ1-2; V: TRBV3-1/TRBV3-2; CDR3: CASSQDDRGTYGYTF; DNA: TGTGCCAGCAGCCAAGACGACAGGGGTACGTATGGCTACACCTTC
D: TRBD1; size: -; J: TRBJ1-2; V: TRBV2; CDR3: CASNRDRLYGYTF; DNA: TGTGCCAGCAACCGGGACAGGCTATATGGCTACACCTTC
D: -; size: -; J: TRBJ1-3; V: TRBV7-8; CDR3: CASSSRQTGNTIYF; DNA: TGTGCCAGCAGCTCCCGACAGACTGGAAACACCATATATTTT
D: -; size: -; J: TRBJ2-7; V: TRBV7-8; CDR3: CASSLLSGVYEQYF; DNA: TGTGCCAGCAGCTTACTGTCAGGGGTTTACGAGCAGTACTTC
D: TRBD1; size: -; J: TRBJ1-2; V: TRBV5-1; CDR3: CASSLEGQIYGYTF; DNA: TGCGCCAGCAGCTTGGAGGGACAGATCTATGGCTACACCTTC
D: TRBD1; size: -; J: TRBJ2-1; V: TRBV24-1; CDR3: CATRETGDGNEQFF; DNA: TGTGCCACCAGGGAGACAGGGGATGGCAATGAGCAGTTCTTC
D: TRBD1; size: -; J: TRBJ1-1; V: TRBV27; CDR3: CASSFGTGGEGEAFF; DNA: TGTGCCAGCAGTTTCGGGACAGGGGGCGAGGGTGAAGCTTTCTTT
D: TRBD2; size: -; J: TRBJ2-1; V: TRBV5-1; CDR3: CASSWGGLADRSYNEQFF; DNA: TGCGCCAGCAGCTGGGGAGGACTAGCGGACCGCTCCTACAATGAGCAGTTCTTC
D: -; size: -; J: TRBJ1-5; V: TRBV27; CDR3: CASSLVGAQPQHF; DNA: TGTGCCAGCAGTTTGGTGGGGGCTCAGCCCCAGCATTTT
D: -; size: -; J: TRBJ1-1; V: TRBV9; CDR3: CASSVAEATEAFF; DNA: TGTGCCAGCAGCGTAGCTGAGGCCACTGAAGCTTTCTTT
D: TRBD1; size: -; J: TRBJ2-1; V: TRBV2; CDR3: CASSGQGTEQFF; DNA: TGTGCCAGCAGCGGACAGGGGACTGAGCAGTTCTTC
D: TRBD1; size: -; J: TRBJ1-3; V: TRBV11-3; CDR3: CASSQELPTGPTSGNTIYF; DNA: TGTGCCAGCAGCCAGGAACTGCCGACAGGGCCAACCTCTGGAAACACCATATATTTT
D: -; size: -; J: TRBJ1-1; V: TRBV18; CDR3: CASSPLGQGNTEAFF; DNA: TGTGCCAGCTCACCACTAGGGCAGGGGAACACTGAAGCTTTCTTT
D: -; size: -; J: TRBJ2-3; V: TRBV25-1; CDR3: CASSEYGRGGTDTQYF; DNA: TGTGCCAGCAGTGAATATGGGCGGGGCGGCACAGATACGCAGTATTTT
D: -; size: once; J: TRBJ2-4; V: TRBV7-8; CDR3: CASSWGLAKNIQYF; DNA: TGTGCCAGCAGCTGGGGACTAGCCAAAAACATTCAGTACTTC
D: TRBD1; size: -; J: TRBJ2-7; V: TRBV5-1; CDR3: CASRQGQGHEQYF; DNA: TGCGCCAGCAGACAGGGACAGGGACACGAGCAGTACTTC
D: TRBD2; size: -; J: TRBJ2-7; V: TRBV4-1; CDR3: CASSQDPGLAGGRSYEQYF; DNA: TGCGCCAGCAGCCAAGACCCGGGACTAGCGGGGGGGAGGTCCTACGAGCAGTACTTC
D: -; size: -; J: TRBJ1-2; V: TRBV30; CDR3: CAWSNVGGGYTF; DNA: TGTGCCTGGAGTAATGTAGGGGGTGGCTACACCTTC
D: -; size: -; J: TRBJ1-1; V: TRBV11-2; CDR3: CASSLASPRQQNTEAFF; DNA: TGTGCCAGCAGCTTAGCAAGTCCGAGACAACAGAACACTGAAGCTTTCTTT
D: -; size: -; J: TRBJ2-7; V: TRBV9; CDR3: CASSVFGGQGEQYF; DNA: TGTGCCAGCAGCGTATTCGGGGGGCAAGGTGAGCAGTACTTC
D: TRBD1; size: -; J: TRBJ1-2; V: TRBV13; CDR3: CASSLGTGRSNYGYTF; DNA: TGTGCCAGCAGCCTGGGGACAGGGAGGAGTAACTATGGCTACACCTTC